This TCR beta chain originates from a study of T cell changes during pregnancy in multiple sclerosis. V lost 8 bases to trimming and J lost 0 bases; unmatched junction nucleotides: 10. The germline CDR1 and CDR2 sequences are MDHEN and SYDVKM. This CDR3 contains 17 residues. The assay was immunoSEQ multiplex PCR, and TCRdb's table has in-frame clones only and misses some. The sample lists tens of thousands of clones, about 88% occurring once. The sequencing here drew on CD8+ T cells from peripheral blood mononuclear cells, taken after pregnancy. The chain links TRBV28 to TRBJ2-1; 10 positions match TRBD2. This sequence was found in a female donor in good health, enrolled as a control in a pregnancy study. In DNA form, the CDR3 reads TGTGCCAGCCCCCCGGGTAGCGGGGGGCCCTCCTACAATGAGCAGTTCTTC. Translated, it gives CASPPGSGGPSYNEQFF.